This TCR beta chain is from a study of shared clonotypes between healthy human individuals. The study, taken as a whole, reports: The researchers took only blood, and tissue repertoires probably look different. Relative to memory subsets, naive subsets generally showed larger estimated richness.

Libraries were prepared by immunoSEQ multiplex PCR; TCRdb keeps only in-frame clonotypes and omits some of them. The repertoire has about 2.5 million clones, roughly 92% of them found once; the top ten carry 0.37%. This clone was seen only once. Antigen: not known. The V gene's germline CDR1 is MDHEN and CDR2 SYDVKM. This CDR3 comprises 14 residues. Trimming stripped 3 bases from V and 2 bases from J, with 10 bases between. Healthy and HIV-negative, the adult donors had no recent acute infections or vaccinations. The sequence was obtained from a man between 18 and 35 years old in good health. Some clones in this sample may be carry-over from other donors' samples. The sequenced sample was naive CD4+ T cells from PBMCs. The subset: CD45RA+ positively selected. The genes are TRBV28 and TRBJ1-2, with D uncertain. CDR3 in amino acids: CASSFNFVNYGYTF. The CDR3 DNA follows: TGTGCCAGCAGTTTTAACTTCGTCAACTATGGCTACACCTTC.